Listed below are T cell receptor beta chains from one sample, sequenced in a study of T cell changes during pregnancy in multiple sclerosis. The assay was immunoSEQ multiplex PCR, and TCRdb's table has in-frame clones only and misses some. The sample consists of tens of thousands of clones, approximately 92% of them appearing once. The starting material was CD4+ T cells from peripheral blood mononuclear cells, obtained in the second trimester of pregnancy. The receptors were gathered from a female donor in good health, enrolled as a control in a pregnancy study. The conserved cysteine and the conserved F or W are not part of the CDR3 here. A clone size is listed for some rows: how often the clone was seen (once, few, many), or a class if it is expanded.

TRBV5-4	TRBJ2-7	.	ASSSDSYEQY
TRBV5-1	TRBJ2-2	.	ASSLDPRNTGELF
TRBV7-8	TRBJ1-2	once	ASSPQGIPYGYT
TRBV7-2	TRBJ2-2	.	ASSLVGTEAGELF
TRBV7-8	TRBJ2-3	.	ASSLLTTTDTQY
TRBV7-2	TRBJ1-5	.	ASSLQGGNQPQH
TRBV5-4	TRBJ2-3	.	ASSLGGTGSGDTQY
TRBV18	TRBJ1-5	.	ASSPVGTGLGGNQPQH
TRBV29-1	TRBJ1-2	.	SVEGQGGYGYT
TRBV10-1	TRBJ2-2	.	ATSNRGGAGELF
TRBV23-1	TRBJ2-2	.	ASRQAGSGTGELF
TRBV4-2	TRBJ2-1	.	ASSQDLPYNEQF
TRBV18	TRBJ2-7	.	ASSAGLAGGRQY
TRBV18	TRBJ2-5	.	ASSPTVEETQY
TRBV7-9	TRBJ2-1	.	ASSLPAYLAGGRNEQF
TRBV7-2	TRBJ2-5	.	ASSRGDNRETQY
TRBV18	TRBJ1-2	.	ASSPQSGQGLYDYGYT
TRBV13	TRBJ2-1	.	ASITRPGLANLRNEQF
TRBV6-6	TRBJ2-1	.	ASRPGGSSYNEQF
TRBV18	TRBJ1-2	.	ASSPWGRGDGYT
TRBV5-6	TRBJ2-7	.	ASITTGGPSYEQY
TRBV27	TRBJ2-5	.	ASSGQTEETQY
TRBV6-4	TRBJ2-1	.	ASSDSIGTGPGEQF
TRBV10-3	TRBJ2-7	.	AICSGTGVFEQY
TRBV29-1	TRBJ1-5	.	SVSSGVSNQPQH
TRBV27	TRBJ2-3	few	ASSLAAGGGGTQY
TRBV5-4	TRBJ1-1	once	ASSFGQGAILNTEAF
TRBV21-1	TRBJ2-5	.	ASSRNGWREGQETQY
TRBV5-1	TRBJ1-2	.	ASSLADRGILDT
TRBV19	TRBJ1-1	.	ASSRYRGTEAF
TRBV5-4	TRBJ2-3	.	AIQASSTDTQY
TRBV25-1	TRBJ1-1	.	ASSELAGQGLASGAF
TRBV13	TRBJ2-2	.	ASSLQGSGGELF
TRBV7-6	TRBJ2-5	.	ASSQDRGETQY
TRBV5-1	TRBJ2-3	.	ASSHGTGADTQY
TRBV7-3	TRBJ2-1	.	ASSPGRGRATYNEQF
TRBV27	TRBJ2-2	.	ASSHGTTGELF
TRBV10-3	TRBJ2-5	.	AISASGGAETQY
TRBV5-1	TRBJ2-7	.	ASSLLDGSYEQY
TRBV7-9	TRBJ2-1	.	ASSFGAWSYNEQF
TRBV7-9	TRBJ1-2	.	ASSSPRTAGANSYYGYT
TRBV7-9	TRBJ2-2	.	ASRSSGGKDGELF
TRBV30	TRBJ1-1	.	AWATQGVAWAF
TRBV19	TRBJ2-3	.	ASTPRGGHAGDTQY
TRBV4-3	TRBJ2-1	.	ASSQDGGAGTGYMGEQF